This T cell receptor (beta chain) stems from a study of T cell changes during pregnancy in multiple sclerosis. The data were produced by immunoSEQ multiplex PCR, yet TCRdb's version contains in-frame clones alone and is incomplete. The sample holds 40,000 or so clones, more than 85% seen once. J gave up 3 bases and V 3 bases, and 8 bases lay outside the gene matches. The CDR3 length is 15 residues. The germline CDR1 and CDR2 sequences are SEHNR and FQNEAQ (reference sequence). The source is a female donor with multiple sclerosis, enrolled in a pregnancy study. This material consisted of CD4+ T cells from peripheral blood mononuclear cells, taken in the third trimester of pregnancy. The chain links TRBV7-9 to TRBJ2-7, with 7 positions matching TRBD1. CDR3 in DNA: TGTGCCAGCAGCTTGTTGGCAGGGGGTTACTACGAGCAGTACTTC. Amino acid sequence: CASSLLAGGYYEQYF.